These T cell receptor beta chains were read from a single sample in a study of T-cell reconstitution after alpha-beta-depleted transplantation in children. MiXCR was run by TCRdb on the PCR reads, yielding one entry per CDR3 protein. The profile shows some 640,000 distinct CDR3 sequences, 16% of them singletons. Sequenced here: PBMCs from the stem cell graft donor, sampled from the stem cell graft. Receptors were obtained from a human donor who donated a stem cell graft to a child with acute myeloid leukemia. Both conserved end residues are part of each CDR3. Fields, in order: D gene, V gene, CDR3 length, clone size, J gene, CDR3 protein, CDR3 DNA. D genes are given only for firm matches. Size values are once, few and many counts, or a class for expanded clones, and some rows have none.

d_gene: NA
v_gene: TRBV5-5
len: 14
abundance: NA
j_gene: TRBJ2-1
CDR3aa: CASSLSYGDNEQFF
CDR3nt: TGTGCCAGCAGCCTTTCATATGGCGACAATGAGCAGTTCTTC

d_gene: NA
v_gene: TRBV20-1
len: 14
abundance: NA
j_gene: TRBJ2-3
CDR3aa: CSARDRRGANTQYF
CDR3nt: TGCAGTGCTAGAGATCGTCGTGGAGCTAATACGCAGTATTTT

d_gene: NA
v_gene: TRBV7-6
len: 15
abundance: NA
j_gene: TRBJ1-4
CDR3aa: CASSLLAGPNEKLFF
CDR3nt: TGTGCCAGCAGCTTACTGGCAGGTCCTAATGAAAAACTGTTTTTT

d_gene: NA
v_gene: TRBV12-3/TRBV12-4
len: 13
abundance: few
j_gene: TRBJ2-7
CDR3aa: CASSWGLAYEQYF
CDR3nt: TGTGCCAGCAGTTGGGGGCTAGCCTACGAGCAGTACTTC

d_gene: NA
v_gene: TRBV10-2
len: 11
abundance: few
j_gene: TRBJ1-2
CDR3aa: CASSAINGYTF
CDR3nt: TGCGCCAGCAGTGCCATTAATGGCTACACCTTC

d_gene: TRBD1
v_gene: TRBV7-2
len: 14
abundance: few
j_gene: TRBJ1-5
CDR3aa: CASSGQAGNQPQHF
CDR3nt: TGTGCCAGCAGCGGACAGGCTGGCAATCAGCCCCAGCATTTT

d_gene: NA
v_gene: TRBV20-1
len: 13
abundance: many
j_gene: TRBJ2-3
CDR3aa: CSASTADTDTQYF
CDR3nt: TGCAGTGCTAGTACCGCCGACACAGATACGCAGTATTTT

d_gene: TRBD1
v_gene: TRBV7-9
len: 14
abundance: NA
j_gene: TRBJ2-7
CDR3aa: CASSLGDRVCEQYF
CDR3nt: TGTGCCAGCAGCTTAGGTGACAGGGTATGCGAGCAGTACTTC

d_gene: NA
v_gene: TRBV5-1
len: 16
abundance: many
j_gene: TRBJ1-1
CDR3aa: CASSLSPPLSDTEAFF
CDR3nt: TGCGCCAGCAGCTTGTCGCCACCTCTATCGGACACTGAAGCTTTCTTT

d_gene: TRBD2
v_gene: TRBV20-1
len: 16
abundance: many
j_gene: TRBJ2-7
CDR3aa: CSARVPGTSGGREQYF
CDR3nt: TGCAGTGCTAGAGTACCCGGGACTAGCGGGGGGCGGGAGCAGTACTTC

d_gene: TRBD2
v_gene: TRBV20-1
len: 15
abundance: many
j_gene: TRBJ2-3
CDR3aa: CSAELAGHSTDTQYF
CDR3nt: TGCAGTGCTGAATTAGCGGGACATAGCACAGATACGCAGTATTTT

d_gene: TRBD1
v_gene: TRBV29-1
len: 13
abundance: many
j_gene: TRBJ2-7
CDR3aa: CSVEEGTGLEQYF
CDR3nt: TGCAGCGTTGAAGAAGGGACAGGGCTCGAGCAGTACTTC

d_gene: NA
v_gene: TRBV30
len: 11
abundance: NA
j_gene: TRBJ2-3
CDR3aa: CAWSSRDTQYF
CDR3nt: TGTGCCTGGAGTTCGCGGGATACGCAGTATTTT

d_gene: NA
v_gene: TRBV21-1
len: 14
abundance: few
j_gene: TRBJ1-6
CDR3aa: CASSRRAYHSPLHF
CDR3nt: TGTGCCAGCAGCAGGCGGGCCTACCACTCACCCCTCCACTTT

d_gene: NA
v_gene: TRBV7-8
len: 14
abundance: NA
j_gene: TRBJ1-1
CDR3aa: CASSLGGAPTEAFF
CDR3nt: TGTGCCAGCAGCTTAGGGGGGGCCCCCACTGAAGCTTTCTTT

d_gene: TRBD2
v_gene: TRBV20-1
len: 14
abundance: NA
j_gene: TRBJ2-5
CDR3aa: CSASRGDLGETQYF
CDR3nt: TGCAGTGCTAGTCGGGGGGACCTCGGGGAGACCCAGTACTTC

d_gene: NA
v_gene: TRBV15
len: 13
abundance: once
j_gene: TRBJ2-5
CDR3aa: CATSKSGEETQYF
CDR3nt: TGTGCCACCAGCAAGAGTGGGGAAGAGACCCAGTACTTC

d_gene: TRBD2
v_gene: TRBV5-6
len: 19
abundance: few
j_gene: TRBJ2-3
CDR3aa: CASSFFGGTSGGAGDTQYF
CDR3nt: TGTGCCAGCAGCTTCTTTGGTGGGACTAGCGGGGGGGCTGGAGATACGCAGTATTTT

d_gene: NA
v_gene: TRBV29-1
len: 13
abundance: NA
j_gene: TRBJ1-1
CDR3aa: CSVVWGGNTEAFF
CDR3nt: TGCAGCGTTGTCTGGGGGGGGAACACTGAAGCTTTCTTT

d_gene: TRBD1
v_gene: TRBV30
len: 17
abundance: NA
j_gene: TRBJ2-6
CDR3aa: CAWNPGTGETGANVLTF
CDR3nt: TGTGCCTGGAACCCTGGGACAGGGGAGACTGGGGCCAACGTCCTGACTTTC

d_gene: TRBD2
v_gene: TRBV7-2
len: 14
abundance: few
j_gene: TRBJ2-5
CDR3aa: CASSLQRGQETQYF
CDR3nt: TGTGCCAGCAGCCTCCAGCGGGGGCAAGAGACCCAGTACTTC

d_gene: NA
v_gene: TRBV4-3
len: 18
abundance: few
j_gene: TRBJ2-1
CDR3aa: CASSQDRGAFSSYNEQFF
CDR3nt: TGCGCCAGCAGCCAAGATAGGGGGGCCTTTAGCTCCTACAATGAGCAGTTCTTC

d_gene: NA
v_gene: TRBV29-1
len: 11
abundance: many
j_gene: TRBJ2-7
CDR3aa: CSVERQTEQYF
CDR3nt: TGCAGCGTTGAAAGGCAGACCGAGCAGTACTTC

d_gene: NA
v_gene: TRBV20-1
len: 16
abundance: NA
j_gene: TRBJ1-5
CDR3aa: CSAQSHGPYSNQPQHF
CDR3nt: TGCAGTGCTCAATCGCACGGCCCCTATAGCAATCAGCCCCAGCATTTT

d_gene: TRBD1
v_gene: TRBV20-1
len: 15
abundance: many
j_gene: TRBJ1-5
CDR3aa: CSAIPGQGTNQPQHF
CDR3nt: TGCAGTGCTATCCCGGGACAGGGTACCAATCAGCCCCAGCATTTT

d_gene: TRBD1
v_gene: TRBV5-6
len: 14
abundance: many
j_gene: TRBJ2-5
CDR3aa: CATATGLREETQYF
CDR3nt: TGTGCCACCGCGACAGGGTTACGAGAAGAGACCCAGTACTTC

d_gene: NA
v_gene: TRBV10-3
len: 13
abundance: many
j_gene: TRBJ1-1
CDR3aa: CAIARGGNTEAFF
CDR3nt: TGTGCCATCGCAAGAGGGGGGAACACTGAAGCTTTCTTT

d_gene: NA
v_gene: TRBV20-1
len: 16
abundance: many
j_gene: TRBJ2-3
CDR3aa: CSARDQGSFSTDTQYF
CDR3nt: TGCAGTGCTAGAGATCAAGGCAGCTTCAGCACAGATACGCAGTATTTT

d_gene: NA
v_gene: TRBV7-9
len: 15
abundance: NA
j_gene: TRBJ1-1
CDR3aa: CASSFLSVVGVGAFF
CDR3nt: TGTGCCAGCAGCTTCTTGTCAGTAGTGGGAGTAGGAGCTTTCTTT

d_gene: NA
v_gene: TRBV20-1
len: 14
abundance: few
j_gene: TRBJ1-1
CDR3aa: CSARDQGSLTEAFF
CDR3nt: TGCAGTGCTAGAGATCAGGGATCTCTAACTGAAGCTTTCTTT